A single sample is the source of the 23 T cell receptor beta chains below, sequenced in a study of neurological immune-mediated disorders. TCRdb itself ran the 5' RACE reads through MiXCR, one entry per CDR3 protein. The repertoire consists of approximately 53,000 distinct CDR3 sequences, with 10% occurring once and the leading ten covering about 1.6%. The time point is: longitudinal time-point 1 (baseline). The sequencing sample was made of PBMCs. These TCRs come from a woman in her 40s in good health.

On this clonotype: The germline gene is not matched at one end of the junction; a read error may be the cause. CDR3 loop: CASSVGTGVPGDLFF. The DNA of the CDR3 is TGTGCCAGCAGCGTAGGGACAGGGGTCCCCGGGGACCTGTTTTTT. V and J are TRBV5-6 and TRBJ2-2; TRBD1 aligns across 10 bases. This CDR3 has 15 residues. CDR1 is SGHDT, CDR2 YYEEEE, per germline.

This clonotype was observed at least ten times. The chain employs TRBV20-1 and TRBJ2-1; the match to TRBD2 covers 7 bases. The germline gives CDR1 DFQATT, CDR2 SNEGSKA (reference sequence). The CDR3 loop spans 15 amino acids. After removal of 4 bases from V and 2 bases from J, the junction contained 8 bases not matched to a gene. CDR3 in DNA: TGCAGTGCTACACCGGGACTACCCACCTACAATGAGCAGTTCTTC. Translating it yields CSATPGLPTYNEQFF.

The DNA for the CDR3 is TGTGCCAGCAGCTTAGCTGTCTACGAGCAGTACTTC. Its protein product is CASSLAVYEQYF. The chain carries TRBV7-9 and TRBJ2-7, with D unclear. The CDR3 is 12 amino acids. The V end lost 0 bases, the J end lost 3 bases, and 3 bases lay between the germline ends. Germline CDR1 and CDR2: SEHNR and FQNEAQ (reference sequence).

A remark on this clonotype: At one boundary the junction diverges from the germline segment, which might be a read error. CDR3 sequence: CASSARSGANVLTF. The CDR3 DNA is TGTGCCAGCAGCGCCCGTTCTGGGGCCAATGTCCTGACTTTC. The chain combines TRBV3-1 with TRBJ2-6; D possibly corresponds to TRBD1 (5 bases). The germline V gene has CDR1 LGHDT and CDR2 YNNKEL (reference sequence). The CDR3 consists of 14 residues.

This clonotype was seen ten or more times. The rearrangement uses TRBV5-1 and TRBJ1-1; D gene unclear. CDR3 length equals 15 residues. The V and J ends lost 0 bases and 5 bases respectively, with 14 bases between them. Germline V lookup: CDR1 SGHRS, CDR2 YFSETQ. In DNA, the CDR3 is TGCGCCAGCAGCTTGGGATCGTCGTGGGGAACTGAAGCTTTCTTT. It codes for CASSLGSSWGTEAFF.

The chain joins TRBV15 to TRBJ1-4, with a tentative D call TRBD1 (5 bases). CDR1 and CDR2 from the germline V gene are LNHNV and YYDKDF (reference sequence). The CDR3 is 13 amino acids. Trimming took off 2 bases at V and 7 bases at J, with 8 bases between the two ends. CDR3 sequence reads: CATSRKGTEKLFF. The CDR3 DNA sequence: TGTGCCACCAGCAGAAAAGGGACTGAAAAACTGTTTTTT.

Many counts were recorded for this clonotype. The chain links TRBV24-1 to TRBJ2-1; 9 nucleotides align to TRBD2. From germline, CDR1 is KGHDR and CDR2 SFDVKD. The CDR3 is 16 residues long. V dropped 1 base and J dropped 7; count of bases not matched to a gene: 7. Written as DNA, the CDR3 is TGTGCCACCAGTGATTTCGGGCGGGAGGGCCCAAATGAGCAGTTCTTC. It specifies CATSDFGREGPNEQFF.

This clonotype was seen a handful of times. One base away lies a much larger clone, so this may be a sequencing read error. The chain has TRBV20-1 and TRBJ1-2; 10 bases are a match to TRBD1. The junction had 4 bases not matched to a gene; V was cut back by 7 bases and J by 2 bases. CDR1 and CDR2 from the germline V gene are DFQATT and SNEGSKA (reference sequence). The CDR3 loop spans 13 amino acids. CDR3 loop: CSVRQGANYGYTF. CDR3 coding DNA: TGCAGTGTCAGACAGGGGGCGAACTATGGCTACACCTTC.

J is TRBJ2-6 and V is TRBV5-5; no definite D call. The CDR3 runs to 15 residues. In germline, CDR1 is SGHKS, CDR2 YYEKEE (reference sequence). Trimming stripped 3 bases from V and 0 bases from J, with 7 bases between. The CDR3 nucleotides are TGTGCCAGCAGCTCCCACCACTCTGGGGCCAACGTCCTGACTTTC. Translating it yields CASSSHHSGANVLTF.

This clonotype was recorded at least ten times. This sequence joins TRBV20-1 and TRBJ2-7; no clear D. This CDR3 has 12 amino acids. The germline V and J ends were trimmed by 1 base and 3 bases, with 7 bases remaining between them. Germline loops: CDR1 DFQATT, CDR2 SNEGSKA (reference sequence). Written as DNA, the CDR3 is TGCAGTGCTAGAGTCCTGGACTACGAGCAGTACTTC. This codes for CSARVLDYEQYF.

This clonotype has ten or more counts. This sequence joins TRBV10-1 and TRBJ2-7; possible D gene TRBD2, 5 bases. The CDR3 has 14 residues. The germline V and J ends were trimmed by 4 bases and 6 bases, with 16 bases remaining between them. Germline loops: CDR1 WNHNN, CDR2 SYGVQD (reference sequence). CDR3 amino acids: CASSAGPVGGEQYF. The CDR3 DNA reads as TGCGCCAGCAGTGCGGGCCCTGTTGGAGGCGAGCAGTACTTC.

This clonotype was detected many times. The V and J genes are TRBV14 and TRBJ2-5; D unclear. V was clipped by 0 bases and J by 4 bases, with 9 bases between them. CDR1 and CDR2 from the germline V gene are SGHDN and FVKESK. This CDR3 comprises 14 residues. The CDR3 is CASSQDSTRETQYF. In nucleotides, the CDR3 is TGTGCCAGCAGCCAAGACAGCACGAGAGAGACCCAGTACTTC.

The rearrangement uses TRBV15 and TRBJ1-1, with D uncertain. V lost 5 bases, J lost 4 bases, and 11 bases lay in between. CDR3 size: 13 residues. Germline CDR1 and CDR2: LNHNV and YYDKDF (reference sequence). This CDR3 reads CATSGGLSTEAFF. Written as DNA, the CDR3 is TGTGCCACCAGCGGCGGACTTAGCACTGAAGCTTTCTTT.

This clonotype was picked up one time. This may arise from a read error, as a much more abundant clone is one base away. This chain connects TRBV4-3 to TRBJ2-1; D is perhaps TRBD2 (5 bases). This CDR3 is 16 amino acids long. Germline lookup yields CDR1 LGHNA and CDR2 YSLEER. V lost 0 bases to trimming and J lost 4 bases, with 13 bases between them. In nucleotides, the CDR3 is TGCGCCAGCAGCCAAGACCCAGAGGGAGTGTACAATGAGCAGTTCTTC. Its protein product is CASSQDPEGVYNEQFF.

This clonotype has just a few counts. The junction departs from germline at one end; a sequencing error may be responsible. The genes are TRBV24-1 and TRBJ2-5; 12 positions match TRBD2. This CDR3 contains 15 residues. Germline V lookup: CDR1 KGHDR, CDR2 SFDVKD. The CDR3, as DNA: TGTGTCACCAGTGAAACCGGGACTAGCGGGGAGACCCAGTACTTC. Translated: CVTSETGTSGETQYF.

This clonotype was counted at least ten times. This chain connects TRBV5-1 to TRBJ2-7; the D gene is possibly TRBD2 (6 bases). Germline CDR1 SGHRS, CDR2 YFSETQ. The V end was cut by 0 bases, the J end by 0 bases, with 10 bases between. The CDR3 extends over 15 amino acids. The CDR3 here is CASSLEGGSSYEQYF. In nucleotides, the CDR3 is TGCGCCAGCAGCTTGGAGGGAGGAAGCTCCTACGAGCAGTACTTC.

This clonotype has a count of ten or more. The chain joins TRBV5-1 to TRBJ1-1; D unresolved. V was shortened by 4 bases and J by 5 bases, with 15 bases between the two germline ends. Per the germline V gene, CDR1 is SGHRS and CDR2 is YFSETQ. The CDR3 loop spans 14 amino acids. CDR3 sequence (DNA): TGCGCCAGCAGCGGGTGGACTGCGGGGACTGAAGCTTTCTTT. Translating it yields CASSGWTAGTEAFF.

This clonotype was counted at least ten times. The chain uses TRBV5-1 and TRBJ2-1; tentative D call: TRBD2 (6 bases). The CDR3 consists of 16 residues. Germline V gene data show CDR1 as SGHRS and CDR2 as YFSETQ. V was shortened by 4 bases and J by 5 bases, with 19 bases between the two germline ends. The CDR3 reads CASSPRPRGGNNEQFF. DNA for the CDR3: TGCGCCAGCAGCCCCCGGCCGAGGGGAGGAAACAATGAGCAGTTCTTC.

Many counts were recorded for this clonotype. The V and J genes are TRBV20-1 and TRBJ1-1; 8 bases align to TRBD1. This CDR3 has 16 amino acids. CDR1 is DFQATT and CDR2 is SNEGSKA in the germline V gene (reference sequence). With V trimmed by 0 bases and J by 8 bases, 14 bases remained unmatched. The CDR3 nucleotides are TGCAGTGCTAGAGACCCGGACAGGGAGACACCAAGCGAAGCTTTCTTT. Protein product: CSARDPDRETPSEAFF.

This clonotype was seen repeatedly, ten times or more. The chain uses TRBV6-5 and TRBJ2-2, with 12 bases matching TRBD2. J was trimmed by 6 bases and V by 6 bases; bases with no gene match: 8. The length of the CDR3 is 16 residues. Germline-derived CDR1 and CDR2 are MNHEY and SVGAGI. The CDR3 is CASSPALAGGAGELFF. CDR3 nucleotides: TGTGCCAGCAGCCCAGCGCTAGCGGGAGGGGCCGGGGAGCTGTTTTTT.

This clonotype came up many times. The CDR3 is CSAESTTGPTDTQYF. DNA of the CDR3: TGCAGTGCTGAGTCCACGACAGGCCCCACAGATACGCAGTATTTT. The chain carries TRBV20-1 and TRBJ2-3; a weak D match, TRBD1 (6 bases). Looked up from germline, CDR1 is DFQATT and CDR2 is SNEGSKA (reference sequence). Trimming pared 5 bases from V and 2 bases from J, leaving 17 bases between. This CDR3 contains 15 residues.

This clonotype was seen ten or more times. The chain combines TRBV25-1 with TRBJ2-5; D might be TRBD1 or TRBD2, each matching 6 bases. Germline CDR1 MGHDK, CDR2 SYGVNS. The germline V and J ends were trimmed by 7 bases and 5 bases, with 20 bases remaining between them. This CDR3 spans 15 amino acids. CDR3 in DNA: TGTGCCAGCAAATCGGGGGACACTAGACTTGAGACCCAGTACTTC. Translation: CASKSGDTRLETQYF. Using reference TRBV25-1 and TRBJ2-5 for the parts outside the CDR3, the full variable domain is EADIYQTPRYLVIGTGKKITLECSQTMGHDKMYWYQQDPGMELHLIHYSYGVNSTEKGDLSSESTVSRIRTEHFPLTLESARPSHTSQYLCASKSGDTRLETQYFGPGTRLLVL.

This clonotype was seen more than once but under ten times. This chain uses TRBV6-5 with TRBJ1-1, with D tentatively TRBD1 (6 bases). Germline-derived CDR1 and CDR2 are MNHEY and SVGAGI. This CDR3 has 17 amino acids. V was clipped by 6 bases and J by 10 bases, with 30 bases between them. CDR3 protein: CASRKQGSAWAPKVAFF. The CDR3 bases are TGTGCCAGCAGAAAACAGGGATCGGCATGGGCCCCTAAGGTAGCTTTCTTT.